This T cell receptor beta chain was sequenced during a study of early T cells in non-severe SARS-CoV-2 infection. Findings of the study overall: Anti-spike CD8 responses were favored in VDJdb matching, and private and CD4 specificities were missed.

Unique molecular identifiers were added to individual cDNA molecules. TCRdb re-called the 5' RACE reads through MiXCR, storing one row per CDR3 protein. The sample has 35,000 to 45,000 distinct CDR3 sequences; approximately 5.3% are singletons. This clonotype was found many times. What it binds is unknown. The CDR3 is 14 amino acids. The V segment lost 3 bases and the J segment 5 bases; nucleotides outside the gene matches: 6. The sequenced sample was whole blood. This chain connects TRBV12-3 or TRBV12-4 to TRBJ1-1; 7 bases are a match to TRBD1. The receptor comes from an adult who was a healthcare worker with PCR-confirmed SARS-CoV-2 infection or an uninfected control (not recorded which). CDR3 sequence: CASSFGRGWTEAFF. Here the CDR3 DNA reads TGTGCCAGCAGTTTTGGCAGGGGGTGGACTGAAGCTTTCTTT.